This T cell receptor (beta chain) was captured by sequencing in a study of a mutant IDH1 vaccine in newly diagnosed glioma. The overall study: Vaccination was launched 4-6 weeks after radiotherapy alone, or with temozolomide cycles.

As for time point: week 5, during vaccination. Vaccination comprised doses that each held 300 ug of mutant IDH1 20-mer peptide, plus topical imiquimod. As to this clone: Its antigen is unknown.

TCRdb's copy holds only in-frame clones and misses some; the assay was immunoSEQ multiplex PCR. The sample yields 75,000 to 85,000 clones, 91% seen once. The V segment lost 5 bases and the J segment 0 bases; nucleotides outside the gene matches: 3. Germline CDR1 LGHNT, CDR2 FRNRAP. The CDR3 totals 15 residues. This clonotype was obtained from a woman in her 50s with glioma. Source: PBMCs, taken from a glioma patient whose treatment included an IDH1 peptide vaccine. This rearrangement joins TRBV12-5 to TRBJ2-3; 9 bases line up with TRBD1. The CDR3 reads CASGPGQGSTDTQYF. As DNA, the CDR3 is TGTGCTAGTGGTCCGGGACAGGGAAGCACAGATACGCAGTATTTT.